One T cell receptor (beta chain) is described in this entry. Its antigen is still unknown. A junction end diverges from the germline sequence, so it may reflect a read error. The sample comes from a study of glioma-infiltrating T cells. Findings and limits, study-wide: CDR3 overlap between tissue and blood was very small. Gliomas, especially low-grade, showed above-expected tissue-blood divergence; non-neoplastic patients showed below.

Amplification of TCR alpha and beta CDR3 regions from RNA used iRepertoire nested multiplex PCR. One-step reverse transcription and amplification started from around 100-400 ng of tissue mRNA or PBMC total RNA. Using its own MiXCR run on the multiplex PCR reads, TCRdb lists one record per CDR3 protein. The data hold approximately 120,000 distinct CDR3 sequences, with 20% to 25% observed a single time. Germline V lookup: CDR1 MNHEY, CDR2 SMNVEV (reference sequence). The CDR3 is made up of 16 amino acids. The sequenced material came from glioma tissue, nonneoplastic brain tissue, or PBMCs (not recorded which). The TCR was taken from a human donor with low-grade glioma or glioblastoma, undergoing nonglioma brain surgery, or in good health (not recorded which). This chain connects TRBV27 to TRBJ2-7; D might be TRBD1 (6 bases). The CDR3 reads CTSSSLGLGQTYEQYF. In nucleotides, the CDR3 is TGTACCAGCAGTTCCCTGGGCCTTGGACAGACATACGAGCAGTACTTC.